The T cell receptor beta chain described here comes from a study of ipilimumab plus nivolumab after autologous stem cell transplantation. The assay was immunoSEQ multiplex PCR, and TCRdb's table has in-frame clones only and misses some. The table records about 10,000 clones, approximately 81% of them present only once. Germline V lookup: CDR1 PRHDT, CDR2 FYEKMQ (reference sequence). The CDR3 spans 17 residues. Between the trimmed V and J ends, which lost 4 bases and 1 base, there was a span of 17 bases. The clonotype comes from a male donor with diffuse large B-cell lymphoma. V usage is TRBV13 and J usage is TRBJ1-3; D call uncertain. Specimen: PBMCs, collected in a trial of ipilimumab plus nivolumab as post-transplant consolidation. The CDR3 DNA follows: TGTGCCAGCAGCTATGGACGGGGAGAGGGATCTGGAAACACCATATATTTT. Protein sequence: CASSYGRGEGSGNTIYF.